Listed here are 30 T cell receptor beta chains from one sample, sequenced in a study of cytomegalovirus exposure and HLA in healthy donors. TCRdb's copy holds only in-frame clones and misses some; the assay was immunoSEQ multiplex PCR. The table includes 200,000 or so clones, around 84% detected once. What was sequenced was PBMCs. The receptors were gathered from a man aged 18 to 30 in good health and CMV-seropositive.

The rearrangement joins TRBV5-1 to TRBJ2-7; tentatively, D is TRBD2 (6 bases). This CDR3 region has 14 residues. Germline lookup yields CDR1 SGHRS and CDR2 YFSETQ. Trimming took off 2 bases at V and 0 bases at J, with 9 bases between the two ends. The CDR3 region is CASSFTGSSYEQYF. The CDR3 DNA reads TGCGCCAGCAGCTTTACCGGGAGCTCCTACGAGCAGTACTTC.

V usage is TRBV30 and J usage is TRBJ2-7, with 8 bases matching TRBD1. Germline V gene data show CDR1 as GTSNPN and CDR2 as SVGIG (reference sequence). After removal of 2 bases from V and 6 bases from J, the junction contained 12 bases not matched to a gene. The CDR3 length is 15 residues. The CDR3 region is CAWSQGFLTGVEQYF. The CDR3 DNA follows: TGTGCCTGGAGTCAAGGATTTCTGACAGGGGTCGAGCAGTACTTC.

The rearrangement joins TRBV30 to TRBJ2-4, with 7 bases matching TRBD2. With V trimmed by 4 bases and J by 9 bases, 9 bases remained unmatched. The CDR3 sequence is 13 residues long. The germline gives CDR1 GTSNPN, CDR2 SVGIG (reference sequence). The CDR3 is CAWILAGDIIQYF. CDR3 nucleotides: TGTGCCTGGATCTTGGCGGGAGATATCATTCAGTACTTC.

In DNA, the CDR3 is TGTGCCAGCAGAAAATATGTTAGCAATCAGCCCCAGCATTTT. Translated, it gives CASRKYVSNQPQHF. This chain connects TRBV28 to TRBJ1-5; D is unresolved. This CDR3 has 14 residues. Germline CDR1 is MDHEN and CDR2 is SYDVKM. V was clipped by 6 bases and J by 0 bases, with 9 bases between them.

In regard to this clone: Other DNA sequences within the sample encode an identical CDR3. V gene TRBV30 combines with J gene TRBJ1-5; D perhaps matches TRBD1 (6 bases). There are 14 residues in the CDR3. The V end was cut by 0 bases, the J end by 2 bases, with 8 bases between. CDR1 is GTSNPN and CDR2 is SVGIG in the germline V gene (reference sequence). CDR3 sequence: CAWSVQGGNQPQHF. Here the CDR3 DNA reads TGTGCCTGGAGTGTACAGGGAGGCAATCAGCCCCAGCATTTT. Variable domain in full (rest from reference TRBV30 and TRBJ1-5): SQTIHQWPATLVQPVGSPLSLECTVEGTSNPNLYWYRQAAGRGLQLLFYSVGIGQISSEVPQNLSASRPQDRQFILSSKKLLLSDSGFYLCAWSVQGGNQPQHFGDGTRLSIL.

The chain carries TRBV7-2 and TRBJ2-7; D may be TRBD1 (5 bases). Germline-derived CDR1 and CDR2 are SGHTA and FQGNSA. The CDR3 has 15 amino acids. V shed 2 bases and J shed 3 bases, with 14 bases lying between them. This CDR3 reads CASSLLGASGYEQYF. In DNA, the CDR3 is TGTGCCAGCAGCTTATTAGGGGCATCTGGCTACGAGCAGTACTTC.

This clone was counted only a few times. This chain links TRBV29-1 with TRBJ1-2; TRBD1 is a possible D gene (5 bases). Germline V gene lookup returns CDR1 SQVTM and CDR2 ANQGSEA. Trimming shortened V by 4 bases and J by 4 bases, and 19 bases separated the two germline ends. The CDR3 contains 15 residues. CDR3: CSVGGTGTPPYGYTF. The CDR3 region has the DNA TGCAGCGTTGGGGGTACCGGGACTCCTCCCTATGGCTACACCTTC.

The J gene is TRBJ1-1, the V gene TRBV30; TRBD1 matches at 7 bases. Germline V gene lookup returns CDR1 GTSNPN and CDR2 SVGIG (reference sequence). The CDR3 totals 12 residues. For the CDR3, the DNA is TGTGCGGCGGGACAGATGAACACTGAAGCTTTCTTT. As protein: CAAGQMNTEAFF.

This chain joins TRBV7-3 and TRBJ2-1; tentative D call: TRBD2 (5 bases). The V end lost 5 bases, the J end lost 8 bases, and 10 bases lay between the germline ends. The germline V gene encodes CDR1 SGHTA and CDR2 FQGTGA. The CDR3 runs to 12 residues. The CDR3 DNA reads TGTGCCAGCAGCCGAACCGGGGATGAGCAGTTCTTC. It codes for CASSRTGDEQFF.

The chain is built from TRBV4-1 and TRBJ2-7; 8 bases are a match to TRBD2. Per the germline V gene, CDR1 is MGHRA and CDR2 is YSYEKL. CDR3 length equals 18 residues. The J segment lost 7 bases and the V segment lost 4 bases, leaving 21 bases of the junction unmatched. DNA of the CDR3: TGCGCCAGCAGCCCGTATCCCTCGACTAGCGAGCGTCAAGGGGAGCAGTACTTC. The encoded protein is CASSPYPSTSERQGEQYF.

In nucleotides, the CDR3 is TGCGCCAGCAGCTTGGAGGGACAGGAGGAGACCCAGTACTTC. This codes for CASSLEGQEETQYF. This chain uses TRBV5-1 with TRBJ2-5; TRBD1 matches at 8 bases. J lost 5 bases, V lost 0 bases, and 3 bases had no gene match. The germline CDR1 and CDR2 sequences are SGHRS and YFSETQ. CDR3 size: 14 residues.

The chain carries TRBV19 and TRBJ2-7, with D possibly matching TRBD1 (6 bases). The CDR3 loop spans 14 amino acids. V gave up 7 bases and J gave up 5 bases, with 18 bases separating them. In germline, CDR1 is LNHDA, CDR2 SQIVND (reference sequence). The CDR3 loop reads CASTLQGNSHEQYF. CDR3 DNA sequence: TGTGCCAGTACTCTTCAGGGGAACAGCCACGAGCAGTACTTC. Variable domain in full (rest from reference TRBV19 and TRBJ2-7): DGGITQSPKYLFRKEGQNVTLSCEQNLNHDAMYWYRQDPGQGLRLIYYSQIVNDFQKGDIAEGYSVSREKKESFPLTVTSAQKNPTAFYLCASTLQGNSHEQYFGPGTRLTVT.

The chain links TRBV6-1 to TRBJ2-7, with 7 nucleotides matching TRBD1. Germline CDR1 is MNHNS and CDR2 is SASEGT. Trimming at V came to 5 bases and at J to 5 bases, leaving 9 bases not matched to a gene. CDR3 length: 14 amino acids. The CDR3 DNA sequence: TGTGCCAGCAGTACCGACAGGGTAAAAAACGAGCAGTACTTC. Its protein is CASSTDRVKNEQYF.

The chain uses TRBV7-8 and TRBJ2-2; D is perhaps TRBD1 (6 bases). Germline V gives CDR1 SGHVS, CDR2 FQNEAQ. The V end lost 5 bases, the J end lost 1 base, and 11 bases lay between the germline ends. This CDR3 has 15 amino acids. CDR3 amino acids: CASSRGQMNTGELFF. The CDR3, as DNA: TGTGCCAGCAGCCGTGGACAGATGAACACCGGGGAGCTGTTTTTT.

The V and J genes are TRBV5-4 and TRBJ2-7; TRBD2 agrees at 8 bases. The CDR3 contains 17 residues. V gave up 4 bases and J gave up 5 bases; unmatched junction bases: 17. Germline lookup yields CDR1 SGHNT and CDR2 YYREEE (reference sequence). CDR3 sequence: CASSAPVREFGGDEQYF. The CDR3 DNA sequence: TGTGCCAGCAGCGCCCCTGTGCGGGAGTTCGGGGGGGACGAGCAGTACTTC. The variable domain in full, completed from reference TRBV5-4 and TRBJ2-7, reads ETGVTQSPTHLIKTRGQQVTLRCSSQSGHNTVSWYQQALGQGPQFIFQYYREEENGRGNFPPRFSGLQFPNYSSELNVNALELDDSALYLCASSAPVREFGGDEQYFGPGTRLTVT.

This clone was observed a few times. This chain joins TRBV29-1 and TRBJ2-1; weak D call: TRBD1 (6 bases). The CDR3 sequence is 12 residues long. Germline loops: CDR1 SQVTM, CDR2 ANQGSEA. The germline V and J ends were trimmed by 7 bases and 5 bases, with 12 bases remaining between them. The CDR3: CSATGTDNEQFF. CDR3 nucleotide sequence: TGCAGCGCCACAGGGACGGACAATGAGCAGTTCTTC.

The chain carries TRBV5-1 and TRBJ2-7; D unresolved. This CDR3 region has 17 residues. The ends were cut back, 0 bases at V and 0 bases at J, with 16 bases in the middle. Germline assignment: CDR1 SGHRS and CDR2 YFSETQ. CDR3 bases: TGCGCCAGCAGCTTGGCTTCTTCGAGTGAACTCTCCTACGAGCAGTACTTC. Encoded protein: CASSLASSSELSYEQYF.

This clone occurred once. The chain has TRBV6-6 and TRBJ1-3; weak D call: TRBD1 (5 bases). Trimming removed 2 bases from V and 4 bases from J, with 15 bases in between. CDR1 is MNHNY and CDR2 is SVGAGI in the germline V gene (reference sequence). The CDR3 has 16 residues. The CDR3 reads CASSYGRGSQGNTIYF. In nucleotides, the CDR3 is TGTGCCAGCAGTTACGGGCGGGGGAGTCAAGGAAACACCATATATTTT.

The chain uses TRBV9 and TRBJ2-3; TRBD2 aligns across 15 bases. The CDR3 contains 15 residues. V dropped 3 bases and J dropped 5; count of bases not matched to a gene: 1. From germline, CDR1 is SGDLS and CDR2 YYNGEE. The CDR3: CASSGGLAGGDTQYF. The CDR3 nucleotides are TGTGCCAGCAGCGGGGGACTAGCGGGAGGAGATACGCAGTATTTT.

The J gene is TRBJ1-5, the V gene TRBV28; no definite D call. CDR1 MDHEN and CDR2 SYDVKM come from the germline V gene. V was pared by 2 bases and J by 9 bases, with 8 bases between. This CDR3 is built from 12 residues. CDR3: CASSLKEGPQHF. The CDR3 region has the DNA TGTGCCAGCAGTTTAAAAGAGGGGCCCCAGCATTTT.

The chain employs TRBV5-1 and TRBJ1-2, with 7 bases aligning to TRBD1. Trimming at V came to 4 bases and at J to 5 bases, leaving 11 bases not matched to a gene. Per germline, CDR1 SGHRS and CDR2 YFSETQ. The CDR3 has 15 amino acids. The DNA for the CDR3 is TGCGCCAGCAGCCCAGCCGGGACAGCCTCTTATGGCTACACCTTC. This codes for CASSPAGTASYGYTF.

The J gene is TRBJ2-7, the V gene TRBV4-1; no clear D gene. Germline values: CDR1 MGHRA, CDR2 YSYEKL. The CDR3 spans 13 residues. Trimming removed 3 bases from V and 2 bases from J, with 8 bases in between. The CDR3 DNA follows: TGCGCCAGCAGCCAGACCACAGCCTACGAGCAGTACTTC. Amino acids: CASSQTTAYEQYF.

This clone was seen a single time. The chain uses TRBV6-5 and TRBJ2-1; 7 bases are a match to TRBD2. V was pared by 2 bases and J by 9 bases, with 7 bases of the junction left unmatched. The CDR3 length is 14 residues. Germline-derived CDR1 and CDR2 are MNHEY and SVGAGI. The DNA of the CDR3 is TGTGCCAGCAGTTACGTGGGTGCGGGAGTTGAGCAGTTCTTC. Protein sequence: CASSYVGAGVEQFF.

The CDR3 DNA is TGTGCCAGCAGCCCCCTATCCGGGACAGGGGCGAACACCGGGGAGCTGTTTTTT. Translating it yields CASSPLSGTGANTGELFF. This chain uses TRBV5-6 with TRBJ2-2; 10 bases are a match to TRBD1. Trimming cost V 4 bases and J 0 bases; bases outside gene matches: 9. Germline values: CDR1 SGHDT, CDR2 YYEEEE. This CDR3 spans 18 amino acids.

The chain combines TRBV19 with TRBJ2-3; 7 nucleotides align to TRBD2. The CDR3 has 13 residues. Unmatched junction bases numbered 5, after V lost 5 bases and J lost 6 bases. Germline values: CDR1 LNHDA, CDR2 SQIVND (reference sequence). As DNA, the CDR3 is TGTGCCAGTAGTTCGTGGGAGGGGGATACGCAGTATTTT. Translated: CASSSWEGDTQYF.

This chain connects TRBV7-9 to TRBJ1-2; 11 nucleotides match TRBD1. This CDR3 is 16 amino acids long. Germline CDR1 is SEHNR and CDR2 is FQNEAQ (reference sequence). After removal of 1 base from V and 7 bases from J, the junction contained 8 bases not matched to a gene. This CDR3 reads CASSLEGRTGGFGYTF. The CDR3 region has the DNA TGTGCCAGCAGCTTAGAAGGGCGGACAGGGGGCTTTGGCTACACCTTC.

This rearrangement joins TRBV19 to TRBJ1-2; 7 bases are a match to TRBD1. This CDR3 contains 17 residues. Germline trimming cut 3 bases from V and 0 bases from J; bases unmatched to any gene: 10. Looked up from germline, CDR1 is LNHDA and CDR2 is SQIVND (reference sequence). The CDR3 protein is CASSMFGRDRPNYGYTF. In nucleotides, the CDR3 is TGTGCCAGTAGTATGTTCGGAAGGGACAGACCTAACTATGGCTACACCTTC. The full variable domain, completed using reference TRBV19 and TRBJ1-2, is DGGITQSPKYLFRKEGQNVTLSCEQNLNHDAMYWYRQDPGQGLRLIYYSQIVNDFQKGDIAEGYSVSREKKESFPLTVTSAQKNPTAFYLCASSMFGRDRPNYGYTFGSGTRLTVV.

The rearrangement links TRBV6-5 to TRBJ2-1, with TRBD2 matching 7 bases. This CDR3 region has 14 residues. V lost 6 bases to trimming and J lost 7 bases; unmatched junction nucleotides: 9. Germline CDR1 is MNHEY and CDR2 is SVGAGI. CDR3 DNA: TGTGCCAGCAGCCGGTCTAGCGGAGCTAATGAGCAGTTCTTC. This sequence encodes CASSRSSGANEQFF.

The V and J genes are TRBV9 and TRBJ1-5; perhaps TRBD1 as D (6 bases). This CDR3 is 15 amino acids long. The V gene lost 0 bases and the J gene lost 7 bases, with 14 bases spanning the gap. The germline V gene has CDR1 SGDLS and CDR2 YYNGEE. CDR3 in DNA: TGTGCCAGCAGCGTAGATCTGGGGGCCGGACAGCCCCAGCATTTT. It translates to CASSVDLGAGQPQHF.

V is TRBV19 and J is TRBJ1-4; D is unclear. With 9 bases removed from V and 0 bases from J, the gap between germline ends came to 14 bases. CDR3 length equals 15 residues. Germline CDR1 and CDR2: LNHDA and SQIVND (reference sequence). CDR3 region: CASQNPGATNEKLFF. The CDR3 DNA follows: TGTGCCAGCCAAAATCCGGGAGCAACTAATGAAAAACTGTTTTTT.